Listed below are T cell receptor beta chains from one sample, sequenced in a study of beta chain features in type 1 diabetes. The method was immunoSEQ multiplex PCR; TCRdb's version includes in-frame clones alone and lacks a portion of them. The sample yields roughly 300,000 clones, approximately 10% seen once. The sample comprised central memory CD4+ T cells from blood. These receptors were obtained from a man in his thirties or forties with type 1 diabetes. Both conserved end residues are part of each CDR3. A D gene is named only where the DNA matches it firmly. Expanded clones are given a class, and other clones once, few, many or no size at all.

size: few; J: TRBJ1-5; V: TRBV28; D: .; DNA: TGTGCCAGCAGTTTACAGGGATACGATCAGCCCCAGCATTTT; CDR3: CASSLQGYDQPQHF
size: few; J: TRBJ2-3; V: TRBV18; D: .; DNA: TGTGCCAGCTCAACCAGCACAGATACGCAGTATTTT; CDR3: CASSTSTDTQYF
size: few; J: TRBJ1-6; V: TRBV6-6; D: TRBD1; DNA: TGTGCCAGCAGTCCGGGACAGGAACGATCACCCCTCCACTTT; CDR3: CASSPGQERSPLHF
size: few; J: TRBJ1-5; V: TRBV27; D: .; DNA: TGTGCCAGCAGCGTTCAACACAATCAGCCCCAGCATTTT; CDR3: CASSVQHNQPQHF
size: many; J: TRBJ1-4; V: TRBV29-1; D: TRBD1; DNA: TGCAGCGTTGCCCACAGGGGAAGTGAAAAACTGTTTTTT; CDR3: CSVAHRGSEKLFF
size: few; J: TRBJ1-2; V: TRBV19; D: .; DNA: TGTGCCACCTCTCCGAGGGACCACTATGGCTACACCTTC; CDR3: CATSPRDHYGYTF
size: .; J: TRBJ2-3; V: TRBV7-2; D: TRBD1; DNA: TGTGCCAGCAGGGCAGGACAGGGTCACACAGATACGCAGTATTTT; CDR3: CASRAGQGHTDTQYF
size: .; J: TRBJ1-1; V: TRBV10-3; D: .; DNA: TGTGCCATCAGTGACAGGGGAGACACTGAAGCTTTCTTT; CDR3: CAISDRGDTEAFF
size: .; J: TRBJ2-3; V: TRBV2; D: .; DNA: TGTGCCAGCATTCCCGCCGGGGGGCCGGCGCAGTATTTT; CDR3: CASIPAGGPAQYF
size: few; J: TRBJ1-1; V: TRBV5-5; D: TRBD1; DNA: TGTGCCAGCAGCCCCGGACAGGGTGAAGCTTTCTTT; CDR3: CASSPGQGEAFF
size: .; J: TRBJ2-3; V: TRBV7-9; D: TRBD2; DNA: TGTGCCAGCAGCGAGGGACTAGCGGCAGATACGCAGTATTTT; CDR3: CASSEGLAADTQYF
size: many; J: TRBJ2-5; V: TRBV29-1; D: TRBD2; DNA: TGCAGCGTTGAAGGTACTAGCGGGGAAGAGACCCAGTACTTC; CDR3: CSVEGTSGEETQYF
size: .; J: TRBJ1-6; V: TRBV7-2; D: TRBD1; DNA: TGTGCCAGCAGCTTAATGGGGACAGGGAATTCACCCCTCCACTTT; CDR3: CASSLMGTGNSPLHF
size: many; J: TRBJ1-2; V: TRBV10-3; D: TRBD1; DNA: TGTGCCATCACCACCGGGACAGGGTTTAACTACACCTTC; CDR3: CAITTGTGFNYTF
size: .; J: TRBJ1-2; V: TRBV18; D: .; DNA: TGTGCCAGCTCACCACCGACTGGGACGGATGGCTACACCTTC; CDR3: CASSPPTGTDGYTF
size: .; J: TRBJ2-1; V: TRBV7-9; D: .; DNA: TGTGCCAGCAGCGACCTGGACGGCCGCAATGAGCAGTTCTTC; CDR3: CASSDLDGRNEQFF
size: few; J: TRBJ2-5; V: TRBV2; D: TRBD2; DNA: TGTGCCAGCAGTGGTCTAGCGGGGGAGGAGACCCAGTACTTC; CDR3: CASSGLAGEETQYF
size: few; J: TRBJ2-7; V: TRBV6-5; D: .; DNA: TGTGCCAGCAGTCCCCATACAGTGACCTACGAGCAGTACTTC; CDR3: CASSPHTVTYEQYF
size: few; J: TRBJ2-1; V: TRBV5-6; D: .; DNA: TGTGCCAGCAGCTTATTAGGCGGAGGAAGCTCCTACAATGAGCAGTTCTTC; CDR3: CASSLLGGGSSYNEQFF
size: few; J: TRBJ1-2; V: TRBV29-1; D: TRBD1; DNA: TGCAGCGTTGGGGACAGCTATGGCTACACCTTC; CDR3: CSVGDSYGYTF
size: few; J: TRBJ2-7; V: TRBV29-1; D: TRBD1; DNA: TGCAGCGTTGGACAGGGTACCTACGAGCAGTACTTC; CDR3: CSVGQGTYEQYF
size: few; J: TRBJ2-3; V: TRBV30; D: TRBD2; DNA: TGTGCGTTCGAGGCTAGCGGGGGGGCAGATACGCAGTATTTT; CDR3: CAFEASGGADTQYF
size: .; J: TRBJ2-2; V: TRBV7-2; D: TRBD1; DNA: TGTGCCAGCAGCCTTATTGCAGGGACAGCCGTGAGACCCGGGGAGCTGTTTTTT; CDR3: CASSLIAGTAVRPGELFF
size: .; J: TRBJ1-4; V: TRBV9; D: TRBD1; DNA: TGTGCCAGCAGCGTAGGACAGGGGGAGGCTGAAAAACTGTTTTTT; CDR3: CASSVGQGEAEKLFF
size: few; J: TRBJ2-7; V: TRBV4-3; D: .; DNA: TGCGCCAGCAGCCAAGATGGCCTGGGGGGACAGTACTTC; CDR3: CASSQDGLGGQYF
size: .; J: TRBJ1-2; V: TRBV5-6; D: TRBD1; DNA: TGTGCCAGCAGTTTATACCGGGACCCTACACAGGGGGGCTACACCTTC; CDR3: CASSLYRDPTQGGYTF
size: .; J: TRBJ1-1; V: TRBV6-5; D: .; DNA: TGTGCCAGCAGTCCCCCCTTTGGTAACACTGAAGCTTTCTTT; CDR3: CASSPPFGNTEAFF
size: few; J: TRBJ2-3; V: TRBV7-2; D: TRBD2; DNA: TGTGCCAGCAGCTTGGGTAGCGGGGGGGCCGTGGATACGCAGTATTTT; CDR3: CASSLGSGGAVDTQYF
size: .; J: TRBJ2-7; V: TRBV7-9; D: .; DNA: TGTGCCAGCAGACAGGATGAGGGCCACTACGAGCAGTACTTC; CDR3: CASRQDEGHYEQYF
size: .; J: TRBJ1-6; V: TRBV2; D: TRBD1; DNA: TGTGCCAGCAGTAAACAGGGGGCGCAGAATTCACCCCTCCACTTT; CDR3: CASSKQGAQNSPLHF
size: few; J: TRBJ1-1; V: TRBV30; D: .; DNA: TGTGCCTGGAGTGAGGGGGTGAGCACTGAAGCTTTCTTT; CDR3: CAWSEGVSTEAFF
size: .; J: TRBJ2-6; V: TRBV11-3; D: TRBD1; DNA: TGTGCCAGCAGCTCTCACAGGGGATCTGGGGCCAACGTCCTGACTTTC; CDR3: CASSSHRGSGANVLTF
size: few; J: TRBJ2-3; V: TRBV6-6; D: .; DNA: TGTGCCAGCAAAGGCGGAACTAGCACAGATACGCAGTATTTT; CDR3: CASKGGTSTDTQYF
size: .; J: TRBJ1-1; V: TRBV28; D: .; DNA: TGTGCCAGCAGTTCCGAGACTGAAGCTTTCTTT; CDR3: CASSSETEAFF
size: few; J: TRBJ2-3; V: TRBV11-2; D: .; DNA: TGTGCCAGCAGCTTTGCCGGGGCAGATACGCAGTATTTT; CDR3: CASSFAGADTQYF
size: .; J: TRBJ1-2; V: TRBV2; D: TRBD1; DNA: TGTGCCAGCAGTTTGGACAGGGGTGGTAGCTATGGCTACACCTTC; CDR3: CASSLDRGGSYGYTF
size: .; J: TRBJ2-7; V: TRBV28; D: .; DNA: TGTGCCAGCAGTACCGGGACCTCCTACGAGCAGTACTTC; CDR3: CASSTGTSYEQYF
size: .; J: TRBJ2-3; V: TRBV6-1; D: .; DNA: TGTGCCAGCAGTGAGAACAGGGGCACAGATACGCAGTATTTT; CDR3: CASSENRGTDTQYF
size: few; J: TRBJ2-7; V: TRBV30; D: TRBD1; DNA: TGTGCCTGGAGTGTGCCCCAGGGGGTCGAGCAGTACTTC; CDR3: CAWSVPQGVEQYF
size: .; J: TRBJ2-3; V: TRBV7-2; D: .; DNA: TGTGCCAGCAGCTTGGTAGGAGATACGCAGTATTTT; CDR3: CASSLVGDTQYF
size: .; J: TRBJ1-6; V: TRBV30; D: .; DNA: TGTGCCTGGAGTGGAAATTCACCCCTCCACTTT; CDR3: CAWSGNSPLHF
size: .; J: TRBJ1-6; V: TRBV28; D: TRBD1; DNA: TGTGCCAGCAGTACGACAGGGGGCAATTCACCCCTCCACTTT; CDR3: CASSTTGGNSPLHF
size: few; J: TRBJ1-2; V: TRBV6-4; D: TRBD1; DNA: TGTGCCAGCAGTCCCGGGACAGGCTATGGCTACACCTTC; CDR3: CASSPGTGYGYTF
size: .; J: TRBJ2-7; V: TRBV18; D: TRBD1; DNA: TGTGCCAGCTCAGACAATCCGGGACAGGGGAAGCAGTACTTC; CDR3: CASSDNPGQGKQYF
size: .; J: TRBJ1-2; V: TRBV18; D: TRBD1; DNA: TGTGCCAGCTCACCGGGACAGGGAGGCAATGGCTACACCTTC; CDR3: CASSPGQGGNGYTF